This TCR beta chain was sequenced during a study of regulatory T cells in long-lasting Graves disease. The table lists this clonotype with many counts. As for time point: newly diagnosed GD, antithyroid drugs for less than 3 months. Following extraction of RNA from PBMCs, that RNA was used to make the TCR library. CDR3 regions were amplified by Arm-PCR using iRepertoire HTBI primers to build TCR beta libraries. TCRdb used MiXCR to reprocess the multiplex PCR reads, holding one entry per CDR3 protein. The sample holds some 400,000 distinct CDR3 sequences, approximately 15% seen once. V was clipped by 0 bases and J by 7 bases; unmatched bases: 4. The CDR3 length is 16 residues. Germline CDR1 reads MDHEN; CDR2 reads SYDVKM. This same sample was also taken into another study, of T cells in Graves' hyperthyroidism and ophthalmopathy.

The J gene is TRBJ2-1, the V gene TRBV28; 12 bases are a match to TRBD1. Material: peripheral blood mononuclear cells (PBMCs), obtained at new diagnosis, from a patient treated with antithyroid drugs. The sequence was collected from a woman in her twenties or thirties with Graves disease. The CDR3 here is CASSLWGTGGRNEQFF. Written as DNA, the CDR3 is TGTGCCAGCAGTTTATGGGGGACAGGGGGCCGGAATGAGCAGTTCTTC.